A single sample gave rise to the 14 T cell receptor beta chains below, sequenced in a study of blood T cell repertoires in COVID-19. TCRdb keeps only in-frame clones here, not all; method: immunoSEQ multiplex PCR. This sample has under 300,000 clones, with 65% to 85% found just once. Material: peripheral blood. The origin of the receptors is a man aged 80 or over with acute or convalescent COVID-19.

This clone was counted a single time. V gene TRBV27 combines with J gene TRBJ1-4, with a possible D match to TRBD1 (5 bases). The length of the CDR3 is 14 residues. Germline V lookup: CDR1 MNHEY, CDR2 SMNVEV (reference sequence). Deletions cut 3 bases from V and 4 bases from J, with 9 bases between. The CDR3 DNA reads as TGTGCCAGCAGTTTTTGGCAGGGTAATGAAAAACTGTTTTTT. Translation: CASSFWQGNEKLFF.

This rearrangement joins TRBV19 to TRBJ2-1; 8 positions match TRBD2. Trimming cost V 7 bases and J 10 bases; bases outside gene matches: 3. Per the germline V gene, CDR1 is LNHDA and CDR2 is SQIVND (reference sequence). This CDR3 has 11 residues. CDR3 nucleotides: TGTGCCAGTAAGCGGGAGTACGAGCAGTTCTTC. This encodes CASKREYEQFF.

This sequence joins TRBV11-2 and TRBJ2-7, with 7 bases lining up with TRBD1. Per the germline V gene, CDR1 is SGHAT and CDR2 is FQNNGV. The V segment lost 0 bases and the J segment 4 bases; nucleotides outside the gene matches: 3. CDR3 length: 14 amino acids. This chain's CDR3 is CASSLEGQIYEQYF. CDR3 DNA sequence: TGTGCCAGCAGCTTAGAGGGACAGATATACGAGCAGTACTTC.

The chain has TRBV5-4 and TRBJ1-3; 9 bases fit TRBD1. V lost 2 bases, J lost 1 base, and 10 bases stayed unmatched. Per the germline V gene, CDR1 is SGHNT and CDR2 is YYREEE (reference sequence). The CDR3 is made up of 18 amino acids. The CDR3 loop reads CASSFQTGGIASGNTIYF. The CDR3 region has the DNA TGTGCCAGCAGCTTCCAGACAGGGGGAATTGCGTCTGGAAACACCATATATTTT.

V gene TRBV5-1 combines with J gene TRBJ2-3; 10 bases are a match to TRBD2. The germline CDR1 and CDR2 sequences are SGHRS and YFSETQ. The V segment lost 0 bases and the J segment 6 bases; nucleotides outside the gene matches: 7. This CDR3 contains 16 residues. The CDR3 DNA follows: TGCGCCAGCAGCTTGGGGGCTAGCGGGAGTACGGATACGCAGTATTTT. Its protein product is CASSLGASGSTDTQYF.

The chain is built from TRBV11-3 and TRBJ2-7; 7 nucleotides agree with TRBD1. The CDR3 contains 13 residues. With V trimmed by 5 bases and J by 4 bases, 5 bases remained unmatched. Germline CDR1 SGHNT, CDR2 YENEEA. The CDR3 loop reads CASSVRTGYEQYF. The CDR3 coding sequence is TGTGCCAGCAGCGTCCGGACAGGATACGAGCAGTACTTC.

The CDR3 loop is CASRLGTSGGAYNEQFF. For the CDR3, the DNA is TGTGCCAGCAGACTTGGGACTAGCGGGGGGGCTTACAATGAGCAGTTCTTC. This sequence joins TRBV7-9 and TRBJ2-1, with 16 bases identical to TRBD2. After removal of 6 bases from V and 4 bases from J, the junction contained 6 bases not matched to a gene. Germline V lookup: CDR1 SEHNR, CDR2 FQNEAQ (reference sequence). The CDR3 consists of 17 residues.

This clone was counted between two and nine times. Written as DNA, the CDR3 is TGCGCCAGCAGCTTGCGAGCGGAACGGACCTACGAGCAGTACTTC. It specifies CASSLRAERTYEQYF. The V call is TRBV5-1, the J call TRBJ2-7, with D possibly matching TRBD2 (5 bases). The germline CDR1 and CDR2 sequences are SGHRS and YFSETQ. V lost 1 base and J lost 2, with 13 bases in between. This CDR3 has 15 amino acids.

The V call is TRBV27, the J call TRBJ2-3; 16 bases line up with TRBD2. The V gene end was trimmed by 0 bases and the J gene end by 1 base; junction bases not matched to a gene: 7. Germline CDR1 and CDR2: MNHEY and SMNVEV (reference sequence). This CDR3 contains 20 residues. CDR3 protein: CASSLSRGLAGGPGTDTQYF. As DNA, the CDR3 is TGTGCCAGCAGTTTATCGAGGGGACTAGCGGGAGGGCCGGGCACAGATACGCAGTATTTT.

This clone came up a few times. The chain recombines TRBV11-3 with TRBJ1-1, with a tentative D call TRBD1 (5 bases). The CDR3 has 14 amino acids. Deletions cut 1 base from V and 2 bases from J, with 8 bases between. Germline V lookup: CDR1 SGHNT, CDR2 YENEEA. CDR3 in amino acids: CASSLGQGNTEAFF. The CDR3 region has the DNA TGTGCCAGCAGCTTAGGGCAGGGTAACACTGAAGCTTTCTTT.

This chain links TRBV6-5 with TRBJ1-2, with TRBD1 identical over 8 bases. The CDR3 spans 13 residues. The V segment lost 5 bases and the J segment 4 bases; nucleotides outside the gene matches: 3. CDR1 is MNHEY, CDR2 SVGAGI, per germline. The CDR3 region has the DNA TGTGCCAGCAGTAGACAGGGGCCCTATGGCTACACCTTC. Its protein product is CASSRQGPYGYTF.

This chain joins TRBV28 and TRBJ2-7; 11 bases match TRBD2. The CDR3 covers 15 residues. Germline lookup yields CDR1 MDHEN and CDR2 SYDVKM. The V gene end was trimmed by 5 bases and the J gene end by 1 base; junction bases not matched to a gene: 4. DNA for the CDR3: TGTGCCAGCAGTAATAGCGGGAGGGCTTCCTACGAGCAGTACTTC. It encodes CASSNSGRASYEQYF.

The J gene is TRBJ2-2, the V gene TRBV19; possible D gene TRBD1, 6 bases. V was clipped by 1 base and J by 6 bases, with 15 bases between them. The CDR3 is made up of 16 amino acids. Germline lookup yields CDR1 LNHDA and CDR2 SQIVND (reference sequence). The CDR3 loop is CASSIGIVAGAGELFF. CDR3 coding DNA: TGTGCCAGTAGTATAGGTATCGTGGCAGGGGCCGGGGAGCTGTTTTTT.

The chain employs TRBV19 and TRBJ2-3; TRBD2 matches 7 bases. V shed 5 bases, J shed 4 bases, and the junction held 6 bases outside the gene matches. This CDR3 has 14 amino acids. Per the germline V gene, CDR1 is LNHDA and CDR2 is SQIVND (reference sequence). Written as DNA, the CDR3 is TGTGCCAGTAGTTCGGGGAGGGTTGCAGATACGCAGTATTTT. It specifies CASSSGRVADTQYF.